This record concerns one TCR beta chain sequence. Germline CDR1 reads KGHSH; CDR2 reads LQKENI. The CDR3 runs 14 residues. Trimming took off 2 bases at V and 6 bases at J, with 13 bases between the two ends. This specimen belongs to a study of OX40 agonist ivuxolimab in advanced cancers. Sequencing used immunoSEQ multiplex PCR; TCRdb keeps in-frame clones, though not all of them. The repertoire holds over 45,000 clones, with about 85% as singletons. This sample comprised CD4+ or CD8+ T cells sorted from blood, obtained in a trial of the OX40 agonist ivuxolimab. The V gene is TRBV18, the J gene TRBJ1-2; no clear D. The TCR originated in an adult with an advanced solid tumor such as melanoma, head and neck, liver or kidney cancer. This chain's CDR3 is CASSPNPGDNGYTF. The CDR3 DNA reads as TGTGCCAGCTCACCAAATCCAGGCGATAATGGCTACACCTTC.